One sample yielded the 30 T cell receptor beta chains listed below, sequenced in a study of T cells in localized non-small cell lung cancer. Using immunoSEQ multiplex PCR, the repertoire was profiled, and TCRdb retains in-frame clones only, with some absent. The data hold approximately 40,000 clones, with 70% to 90% observed a single time. Sequences were derived from peripheral blood, sampled before any cancer treatment. The receptor set was obtained from a man aged 18-55 years with stage I lung adenocarcinoma.

The chain carries TRBV15 and TRBJ2-1; the match to TRBD1 covers 7 bases. CDR1 LNHNV and CDR2 YYDKDF come from the germline V gene (reference sequence). After removal of 4 bases from V and 4 bases from J, the junction contained 4 bases not matched to a gene. The CDR3 length is 14 residues. The CDR3 region has the DNA TGTGCCACCAGCAAAGGGACAGCTTACAATGAGCAGTTCTTC. This gives the protein CATSKGTAYNEQFF.

This clone was recorded only once. The CDR3 loop reads CASSIAGRKVLMNTEAFF. In DNA, the CDR3 is TGTGCCAGTAGTATAGCGGGACGGAAGGTCCTAATGAACACTGAAGCTTTCTTT. The chain combines TRBV19 with TRBJ1-1; D perhaps matches TRBD1 (5 bases). This CDR3 contains 18 residues. V lost 1 base and J 0 bases, leaving 18 bases between the germline ends. CDR1 is LNHDA and CDR2 is SQIVND in the germline V gene (reference sequence).

The chain carries TRBV19 and TRBJ2-7, with D tentatively TRBD2 (5 bases). CDR1 and CDR2 from the germline V gene are LNHDA and SQIVND (reference sequence). The CDR3 sequence is 14 residues long. V lost 3 bases and J lost 4, with 13 bases in between. The DNA for the CDR3 is TGTGCCAGTAGTATTAGGACGGGATCTTACGAGCAGTACTTC. Its protein is CASSIRTGSYEQYF.

This chain joins TRBV6-5 and TRBJ1-5, with 8 positions matching TRBD1. This CDR3 is built from 15 residues. CDR1 and CDR2 (germline): MNHEY, SVGAGI. Trimming took 5 bases from V and 1 from J; bases not matched to a gene: 4. This CDR3 is CASSRDRGSNQPQHF. DNA of the CDR3: TGTGCCAGCAGTCGCGACAGGGGAAGCAATCAGCCCCAGCATTTT.

This clone was counted a few times. The CDR3 bases are TGTGCCAGCAGCCCCCGTTGGGGGGGGGACACTGAAGCTTTCTTT. Amino acids: CASSPRWGGDTEAFF. The chain links TRBV7-9 to TRBJ1-1; the D gene is possibly TRBD1 (5 bases). The CDR3 runs to 15 residues. The germline gives CDR1 SEHNR, CDR2 FQNEAQ (reference sequence). V gave up 5 bases and J gave up 3 bases, with 16 bases separating them.

This chain connects TRBV30 to TRBJ2-3; the match to TRBD2 covers 12 bases. This CDR3 region has 15 residues. V shed 5 bases and J 4 bases; nucleotides not matched to a gene: 7. Germline V gene sequence: CDR1 GTSNPN, CDR2 SVGIG (reference sequence). This CDR3 reads CAWSASGGASDTQYF. The CDR3 region has the DNA TGTGCCTGGTCGGCTAGCGGGGGGGCCTCAGATACGCAGTATTTT.

V usage is TRBV5-1 and J usage is TRBJ1-2, with TRBD1 identical over 9 bases. The CDR3 covers 15 residues. CDR1 is SGHRS and CDR2 is YFSETQ in the germline V gene. The V and J ends lost 4 bases and 3 bases, in that order; junction bases with no gene match: 7. CDR3 sequence reads: CASSGQGPSYYGYTF. The DNA for the CDR3 is TGCGCCAGCAGCGGACAGGGGCCGAGCTACTATGGCTACACCTTC.

This clone showed up just a few times. The chain couples TRBV28 to TRBJ1-6; TRBD1 aligns across 10 bases. V was clipped by 5 bases and J by 6 bases; unmatched bases: 10. Germline V lookup: CDR1 MDHEN, CDR2 SYDVKM. This CDR3 has 17 amino acids. The CDR3 DNA is TGTGCCAGCAGTCTTCGACAGGGGGCCGCGATTAATTCACCCCTCCACTTT. Translated, it gives CASSLRQGAAINSPLHF.

The chain couples TRBV6-6 to TRBJ2-7; the D is unclear. With 8 bases removed from V and 0 bases from J, the gap between germline ends came to 8 bases. The CDR3 totals 12 residues. Germline CDR1 reads MNHNY; CDR2 reads SVGAGI (reference sequence). CDR3 amino acids: CASSGHSYEQYF. The DNA of the CDR3 is TGTGCCAGCTCGGGCCACTCCTACGAGCAGTACTTC.

V is TRBV2 and J is TRBJ1-1, with no clear D. This CDR3 is built from 14 residues. From germline, CDR1 is SNHLY and CDR2 FYNNEI. Trimming took 6 bases from V and 1 from J, leaving 12 bases between them. The CDR3 DNA follows: TGTGCCAGCAGCACCGCCCCCGGGAACACTGAAGCTTTCTTT. Amino acids: CASSTAPGNTEAFF.

This clone was recorded only once. This chain links TRBV4-2 with TRBJ1-1; no definite D call. The germline V gene encodes CDR1 LGHNA and CDR2 YNFKEQ. The CDR3 has 14 residues. The V end lost 2 bases, the J end lost 2 bases, and 9 bases lay between the germline ends. The CDR3: CASSQQEKNTEAFF. The CDR3 DNA reads TGTGCCAGCAGCCAACAGGAAAAAAACACTGAAGCTTTCTTT.

This chain joins TRBV10-3 and TRBJ1-1; D might be TRBD1 (5 bases). The germline V and J ends were trimmed by 3 bases and 7 bases, with 15 bases remaining between them. The CDR3 sequence is 14 residues long. Germline CDR1 reads ENHRY; CDR2 reads SYGVKD. The CDR3 region is CAISENGRGSEAFF. DNA of the CDR3: TGTGCCATCAGTGAAAACGGGAGGGGAAGTGAAGCTTTCTTT.

V and J are TRBV4-3 and TRBJ1-2, with D tentatively TRBD1 (6 bases). This CDR3 has 17 amino acids. Per germline, CDR1 LGHNA and CDR2 YSLEER. The V end lost 2 bases, the J end lost 4 bases, and 20 bases lay between the germline ends. The CDR3 loop is CASSQFFGQYDTYGYTF. CDR3 coding DNA: TGCGCCAGCAGCCAATTCTTTGGACAGTACGATACCTATGGCTACACCTTC.

The chain has TRBV6-5 and TRBJ2-5, with D uncertain. The CDR3 covers 13 residues. V dropped 6 bases and J dropped 7 bases, with 15 bases sitting between them. The germline gives CDR1 MNHEY, CDR2 SVGAGI. CDR3 sequence reads: CASRIHRKGTQYF. The CDR3 DNA sequence: TGTGCCAGCAGGATTCATAGGAAAGGGACCCAGTACTTC.

This sequence joins TRBV2 and TRBJ2-5; 8 nucleotides agree with TRBD1. Trimming removed 5 bases from V and 5 bases from J; junction bases left unmatched: 13. The CDR3 is 16 residues long. Germline V gene data show CDR1 as SNHLY and CDR2 as FYNNEI. The DNA of the CDR3 is TGTGCCAGCAGTCTTTCGGACAGGGATGGGGGGGAGACCCAGTACTTC. As protein: CASSLSDRDGGETQYF. The entire variable domain, with the rest obtained from reference TRBV2 and TRBJ2-5, is as follows: EPEVTQTPSHQVTQMGQEVILRCVPISNHLYFYWYRQILGQKVEFLVSFYNNEISEKSEIFDDQFSVERPDGSNFTLKIRSTKLEDSAMYFCASSLSDRDGGETQYFGPGTRLLVL.

The chain links TRBV7-9 to TRBJ1-3; 7 bases line up with TRBD1. The J segment lost 6 bases and the V segment lost 5 bases, leaving 7 bases of the junction unmatched. Per the germline V gene, CDR1 is SEHNR and CDR2 is FQNEAQ (reference sequence). The CDR3 contains 14 residues. The CDR3 is CASSKPGQPNTIYF. The CDR3, as DNA: TGTGCCAGCAGCAAACCGGGACAGCCAAACACCATATATTTT.

The chain combines TRBV18 with TRBJ2-5; possibly TRBD1 or TRBD2 for D (5 bases each). CDR3 size: 14 residues. V lost 3 bases and J 11 bases, leaving 19 bases between the germline ends. In germline, CDR1 is KGHSH, CDR2 LQKENI. CDR3 sequence: CASSPGQIVGEQYF. In DNA, the CDR3 is TGTGCCAGCTCACCGGGGCAGATCGTGGGGGAGCAGTACTTC.

This clone was picked up a small number of times. The chain combines TRBV7-2 with TRBJ2-7, with D uncertain. Germline CDR1 is SGHTA and CDR2 is FQGNSA. The CDR3 covers 12 residues. The V and J ends lost 5 bases and 6 bases respectively, with 11 bases between them. The DNA for the CDR3 is TGTGCCAGCAGCCGAGAGGTGGGCGAGCAGTACTTC. Translating gives CASSREVGEQYF.

This clone was recorded once. The chain is built from TRBV4-1 and TRBJ1-6; D not resolved. Germline assignment: CDR1 MGHRA and CDR2 YSYEKL. There are 15 residues in the CDR3. The V and J ends lost 3 bases and 6 bases respectively, with 12 bases between them. For the CDR3, the DNA is TGCGCCAGCAGCCACCCCGGTAGGGTTAATTCACCCCTCCACTTT. It is translated as CASSHPGRVNSPLHF.

This clone was observed a single time. This same CDR3 is encoded by further DNA sequences in the sample. The rearrangement joins TRBV27 to TRBJ2-7, with D maybe TRBD2 (6 bases). The ends were cut back, 6 bases at V and 1 base at J, with 13 bases in the middle. The germline gives CDR1 MNHEY, CDR2 SMNVEV (reference sequence). CDR3 size: 14 residues. In DNA form, the CDR3 reads TGTGCCAGCAGCCGGAGGGGTGGGTCCTACGAGCAGTACTTC. Its protein is CASSRRGGSYEQYF.

The chain links TRBV25-1 to TRBJ2-7; 11 positions match TRBD2. The ends lost 7 bases at V and 2 bases at J; junction bases unmatched: 4. This CDR3 has 14 amino acids. CDR1 is MGHDK and CDR2 is SYGVNS in the germline V gene. The CDR3 loop is CASTRSGGAYEQYF. The CDR3 DNA is TGTGCCAGCACTCGTAGCGGGGGGGCCTACGAGCAGTACTTC.

This sequence joins TRBV12-5 and TRBJ2-3; D gene ambiguous. This CDR3 has 16 amino acids. Trimming left V 1 base short and J 1 base short, with 12 bases between. CDR1 and CDR2 from the germline V gene are LGHNT and FRNRAP. The CDR3 spells CASGLDSGVGTDTQYF. DNA of the CDR3: TGTGCTAGTGGTTTGGATTCGGGTGTCGGCACAGATACGCAGTATTTT.

The V gene is TRBV21-1, the J gene TRBJ2-7; the table gives TRBD1 as D, unverified against the DNA. TRBV21-1 is a recognized pseudogene. The CDR3 sequence is 11 residues long. The CDR3 is CASSKRGEQYF. Written as DNA, the CDR3 is TGTGCCAGCAGCAAAAGGGGCGAGCAGTACTTC.

This chain joins TRBV6-6 and TRBJ1-1, with D hard to call. Germline V gene sequence: CDR1 MNHNY, CDR2 SVGAGI (reference sequence). The CDR3 has 12 amino acids. Trimming took off 5 bases at V and 10 bases at J, with 14 bases between the two ends. The CDR3 sequence: CASSSYGGRAFF. The CDR3 DNA sequence: TGTGCCAGCAGTAGCTATGGCGGCAGAGCTTTCTTT.

V and J are TRBV6-5 and TRBJ1-2, with a possible D match to TRBD1 (6 bases). This CDR3 is 14 amino acids long. V lost 4 bases to trimming and J lost 4 bases, with 13 bases between them. The germline gives CDR1 MNHEY, CDR2 SVGAGI. CDR3 nucleotides: TGTGCCAGCAGTTTGACAGGTTTCGGCTATGGCTACACCTTC. Its protein product is CASSLTGFGYGYTF.

This clone was detected once. The V call is TRBV7-2, the J call TRBJ1-1; D gene ambiguous. In germline, CDR1 is SGHTA, CDR2 FQGNSA. V lost 5 bases and J 7 bases, leaving 14 bases between the germline ends. There are 13 residues in the CDR3. DNA of the CDR3: TGTGCCAGCAGCCCACGTAGGCAGCTTGAAGCTTTCTTT. Translating it yields CASSPRRQLEAFF.

CDR3 protein: CAWTRDRANIQYF. For the CDR3, the DNA is TGTGCCTGGACCCGGGACAGGGCAAACATTCAGTACTTC. This chain uses TRBV30 with TRBJ2-4; 9 bases are shared with TRBD1. Germline assignment: CDR1 GTSNPN and CDR2 SVGIG (reference sequence). The V and J ends lost 4 bases and 6 bases, in that order; junction bases with no gene match: 4. This CDR3 has 13 amino acids.

This clone was picked up a small number of times. The rearrangement links TRBV10-3 to TRBJ1-2; D gene uncertain. V gave up 4 bases and J gave up 13 bases, with 10 bases separating them. CDR3 length: 10 residues. In germline, CDR1 is ENHRY, CDR2 SYGVKD. DNA of the CDR3: TGTGCCATCAGTGCTGGAGCCTTCACCTTC. This encodes CAISAGAFTF.

Regarding this clone: Mismatch with germline at one junction end may stem from a read error. The CDR3 sequence: CAGSRDSNQPQHF. Written as DNA, the CDR3 is TGTGCCGGCAGCCGGGACAGTAATCAGCCCCAGCATTTT. This chain links TRBV6-4 with TRBJ1-5, with TRBD1 matching 7 bases. There are 13 residues in the CDR3. Germline values: CDR1 MRHNA, CDR2 SNTAGT.

This rearrangement joins TRBV7-6 to TRBJ2-3; 13 nucleotides agree with TRBD2. The CDR3 extends over 17 amino acids. Germline V gives CDR1 SGHVS, CDR2 FNYEAQ. The V segment lost 1 base and the J segment 1 base; nucleotides outside the gene matches: 2. DNA for the CDR3: TGTGCCAGCAGCTTAGGCGGACTAGCGGGGGGCACAGATACGCAGTATTTT. This codes for CASSLGGLAGGTDTQYF.